These 16 T cell receptor beta chains originate from one sample sequenced in a study of blood T cells in healthy people across ages (dated by TCRdb to the mid-2010s). The library relied on 5' RACE. These reads were obtained on an Illumina HiSeq 2500. A second about 7 to 11 cycle PCR used a sample-barcoded 5' primer and a J-beta primer mix. Using fastp at Q25 and MiXCR, TCRdb reprocessed the public reads and kept productive beta chains. Each record represents a unique CDR3 protein, reported with the most common genes and DNA among its rows. This sample has just over 800,000 distinct CDR3 sequences in its table, and about 62% of those were observed once. Around 30% of the sample comes from the top ten. Sequenced input: blood. The receptors were gathered from a man aged 25-40 years in good health.

The chain is built from TRBV7-2 and TRBJ2-5; 10 nucleotides match TRBD2. The CDR3 extends over 19 amino acids. The junction had 13 bases not matched to a gene; V was cut back by 1 base and J by 2 bases. Germline CDR1 and CDR2: SGHTA and FQGNSA. CDR3 sequence (DNA): TGTGCCAGCAGCTTAGAGGTCCCTAGACTAGCGGGCCTTCAAGAGACCCAGTACTTC. Translated, it gives CASSLEVPRLAGLQETQYF.

This clonotype appeared a few times. This sequence joins TRBV9 and TRBJ2-3; 8 nucleotides agree with TRBD2. The CDR3 length is 16 residues. After removal of 0 bases from V and 4 bases from J, the junction contained 7 bases not matched to a gene. Germline values: CDR1 SGDLS, CDR2 YYNGEE. In DNA, the CDR3 is TGTGCCAGCAGCGTAGGCCCAGCGGGGGCATCAGATACGCAGTATTTT. Translated, it gives CASSVGPAGASDTQYF.

The chain has TRBV4-3 and TRBJ2-1; D is ambiguous. Germline CDR1 LGHNA, CDR2 YSLEER. V dropped 4 bases and J dropped 0 bases, with 16 bases sitting between them. There are 17 residues in the CDR3. CDR3 loop: CASSRLLDRSSYNEQFF. CDR3 sequence (DNA): TGCGCCAGCAGCCGACTCCTGGACCGCAGCTCCTACAATGAGCAGTTCTTC.

This chain uses TRBV7-2 with TRBJ2-1; D unclear. V was trimmed by 6 bases and J by 9 bases, leaving 18 bases between them. CDR1 and CDR2 from the germline V gene are SGHTA and FQGNSA. The CDR3 totals 14 residues. CDR3 residues: CASSQRMGVGEQFF. The CDR3 DNA follows: TGTGCCAGCAGTCAACGAATGGGTGTGGGTGAGCAGTTCTTC.

This clonotype has a single count. The gene calls are TRBV6-5 and TRBJ2-5; no firm D call. The DNA matches TRBJ2-7 better at its end, which makes the J call doubtful. CDR3 length equals 13 residues. In germline, CDR1 is MNHEY, CDR2 SVGAGI. Here the CDR3 DNA reads TGTGCCAGCAGTTACAGGGATGGTGACGAGCAGTACTTC. It yields the protein CASSYRDGDEQYF.

The chain recombines TRBV7-3 with TRBJ2-3; possibly TRBD1 for D (8 bases). The germline gives CDR1 SGHTA, CDR2 FQGTGA. The length of the CDR3 is 15 residues. Trimming stripped 2 bases from V and 5 bases from J, with 14 bases between. In DNA, the CDR3 is TGTGCCAGCAGCTTATATACAGGGGGGGTAGATACGCAGTATTTT. This codes for CASSLYTGGVDTQYF.

The gene calls are TRBV7-2 and TRBJ2-3; 9 bases align to TRBD2. V lost 1 base and J lost 3; bases outside the gene matches: 5. CDR1 is SGHTA and CDR2 is FQGNSA in the germline V gene. CDR3 length: 16 residues. The CDR3 region has the DNA TGTGCCAGCAGCTTAGGGTTTGCGGGGGGGACAGATACGCAGTATTTT. Its translation is CASSLGFAGGTDTQYF.

The V call is TRBV11-2, the J call TRBJ2-5; D might be TRBD1 (6 bases). V gave up 6 bases and J gave up 1 base, with 15 bases separating them. Germline values: CDR1 SGHAT, CDR2 FQNNGV. The CDR3 spans 15 residues. The CDR3 nucleotides read TGTGCCAGCAGGCATGGGGGACAATTCCAAGAGACCCAGTACTTC. Translation: CASRHGGQFQETQYF.

The chain links TRBV5-1 to TRBJ2-4, with D maybe TRBD1 (5 bases). Near its end, the DNA agrees better with TRBJ2-7, so the J call may be wrong. Looked up from germline, CDR1 is SGHRS and CDR2 is YFSETQ. This CDR3 region has 14 residues. CDR3 loop: CASSTTVLRYEQYF. The CDR3 nucleotides read TGCGCCAGCAGCACGACAGTCTTACGCTACGAGCAGTACTTC.

V gene TRBV6-2 or TRBV6-3 combines with J gene TRBJ1-2; TRBD1 matches at 8 bases. J gave up 8 bases and V 6 bases, and 17 bases lay outside the gene matches. The CDR3 is 16 residues long. Germline CDR1 is MNHEY and CDR2 is SVGEGT. The CDR3 protein is CASSPTGEPTNEGYTF. The CDR3 DNA is TGTGCCAGCAGCCCGACAGGGGAGCCGACCAACGAGGGCTACACCTTC.

As for this clonotype: The junction departs from the called germline gene at one end, perhaps through a read error. The chain combines TRBV3-1 with TRBJ2-1, with 7 bases fitting TRBD2. The germline gives CDR1 LGHDT, CDR2 YNNKEL (reference sequence). The CDR3 runs to 13 residues. CDR3 region: CTSSQLALNEQFF. CDR3 DNA: TGTACCAGCAGCCAACTAGCGCTCAATGAGCAGTTCTTC.

In its sample, this clonotype was seen a few times. The gene calls are TRBV11-3 and TRBJ2-3; D is ambiguous. The CDR3 is made up of 14 amino acids. Germline V gene lookup returns CDR1 SGHNT and CDR2 YENEEA. The V gene lost 0 bases and the J gene lost 1 base, with 5 bases spanning the gap. The CDR3: CASSLDQRTDTQYF. For the CDR3, the DNA is TGTGCCAGCAGCTTAGACCAACGCACAGATACGCAGTATTTT.

The count of this clonotype is one. The V gene is TRBV20-1, the J gene TRBJ1-2; unclear D gene. Germline V lookup: CDR1 DFQATT, CDR2 SNEGSKA (reference sequence). Between the trimmed V and J ends, which lost 6 bases and 3 bases, there was a span of 23 bases. The CDR3 runs 16 residues. DNA of the CDR3: TGCAGTGCCCATTCAGGAATACTAACCCCCTACTATGGCTACACCTTC. This codes for CSAHSGILTPYYGYTF.

The chain has TRBV27 and TRBJ1-4, with D possibly being TRBD1 (6 bases). This CDR3 is 15 amino acids long. Germline V lookup: CDR1 MNHEY, CDR2 SMNVEV (reference sequence). Between the trimmed V and J ends, which lost 5 bases and 3 bases, there was a span of 13 bases. The CDR3 loop is CASSVYGQSNEKLFF. DNA for the CDR3: TGTGCCAGCAGTGTCTACGGACAGTCTAATGAAAAACTGTTTTTT.

The chain has TRBV7-2 and TRBJ1-6; 7 bases fit TRBD1. Germline loops: CDR1 SGHTA, CDR2 FQGNSA. V trimming: 3 bases; J trimming: 6 bases; junction bases outside the gene matches: 5. There are 15 residues in the CDR3. CDR3 residues: CASSFHRGGNSPLHF. The CDR3 nucleotides are TGTGCCAGCAGCTTCCACAGGGGCGGTAATTCACCCCTCCACTTT.

V gene TRBV7-9 combines with J gene TRBJ2-5, with D possibly matching TRBD1 (6 bases). V was shortened by 1 base and J by 1 base, with 16 bases between the two germline ends. This CDR3 region has 17 residues. Germline assignment: CDR1 SEHNR and CDR2 FQNEAQ (reference sequence). CDR3 coding DNA: TGTGCCAGCAGCTTAGGCGTGCAGGCAGGGGTCCAAGAGACCCAGTACTTC. Translation: CASSLGVQAGVQETQYF.